The 11 T cell receptor beta chains below were found in one sample sequenced in a study of cytomegalovirus exposure and HLA in healthy donors. Primers included in the PCR were 60 Vbeta and 13 Jbeta primers. Sequenced by immunoSEQ multiplex PCR; TCRdb stores in-frame clones only, minus some. The sample has fewer than 95,000 clones, approximately 64% seen once. Material for sequencing was PBMCs. These receptor sequences come from a woman aged 50 to 60 in good health and CMV-seropositive.

The J gene is TRBJ2-7, the V gene TRBV27, with 7 positions matching TRBD1. Losses at the gene ends were 8 bases for V and 6 bases for J; bases not matched to a gene: 13. This CDR3 comprises 14 residues. Germline CDR1 reads MNHEY; CDR2 reads SMNVEV (reference sequence). CDR3 sequence: CASRTSGGQGEQYF. The DNA of the CDR3 is TGTGCCAGCCGGACTTCAGGGGGTCAAGGCGAGCAGTACTTC.

This clone was found a few times. The chain links TRBV25-1 to TRBJ2-7; 7 nucleotides agree with TRBD1. The germline V gene has CDR1 MGHDK and CDR2 SYGVNS. The CDR3 spans 15 residues. Losses at the gene ends were 0 bases for V and 5 bases for J; bases not matched to a gene: 7. The CDR3 reads CASSEYREGADEQYF. The CDR3 DNA follows: TGTGCCAGCAGTGAATATAGAGAGGGGGCGGACGAGCAGTACTTC.

This chain joins TRBV28 and TRBJ2-6, with a tentative D call TRBD2 (6 bases). Trimming took off 6 bases at V and 5 bases at J, with 17 bases between the two ends. CDR3 size: 16 residues. The germline CDR1 and CDR2 sequences are MDHEN and SYDVKM. In DNA form, the CDR3 reads TGTGCCAGCAGCCTGGGACTGGGCCAAAGGGCCAACGTCCTGACTTTC. Amino acids: CASSLGLGQRANVLTF.

This rearrangement joins TRBV7-2 to TRBJ2-7; a possible D gene is TRBD1 (5 bases). CDR3 length equals 14 residues. The V gene lost 1 base and the J gene lost 3 bases, with 10 bases spanning the gap. Germline lookup yields CDR1 SGHTA and CDR2 FQGNSA. In nucleotides, the CDR3 is TGTGCCAGCAGCTTAGACAGGAAACTCTACGAGCAGTACTTC. This translates into CASSLDRKLYEQYF.

The rearrangement joins TRBV5-4 to TRBJ2-2, with TRBD2 identical over 14 bases. J lost 1 base, V lost 4 bases, and 3 bases had no gene match. The V gene's germline CDR1 is SGHNT and CDR2 YYREEE (reference sequence). This CDR3 spans 17 amino acids. The CDR3 bases are TGTGCCAGCAGCCCGGGGACTAGCGGGGGGAACACCGGGGAGCTGTTTTTT. Amino acids: CASSPGTSGGNTGELFF.

This rearrangement joins TRBV2 to TRBJ1-2; no clear D gene. V gave up 1 base and J gave up 8 bases, with 11 bases separating them. Germline CDR1 is SNHLY and CDR2 is FYNNEI. The CDR3 runs to 13 residues. This CDR3 is CASSEDLGQGYTF. DNA of the CDR3: TGTGCCAGCAGTGAAGACCTAGGTCAAGGCTACACCTTC.

About this clone: The sample has other DNA sequences that encode this CDR3 too. The rearrangement links TRBV6-1 to TRBJ1-5; 10 nucleotides match TRBD1. This CDR3 has 15 residues. Trimming cost V 6 bases and J 7 bases; bases outside gene matches: 9. Germline values: CDR1 MNHNS, CDR2 SASEGT. The CDR3 loop is CASSEPGQGSQPQHF. CDR3 nucleotide sequence: TGTGCCAGCAGCGAGCCGGGACAGGGGTCCCAGCCCCAGCATTTT.

This clone appeared a few times. CDR3 in amino acids: CASSEGRRGRGYTF. The CDR3, as DNA: TGTGCCAGCAGTGAAGGCAGGCGGGGACGGGGCTACACCTTC. The rearrangement links TRBV2 to TRBJ1-2; D may be TRBD1 (5 bases). Germline values: CDR1 SNHLY, CDR2 FYNNEI. Deletions cut 1 base from V and 8 bases from J, with 14 bases between. This CDR3 comprises 14 residues.

At least ten counts were recorded for this clone. The chain couples TRBV28 to TRBJ2-5; the match to TRBD1 covers 11 bases. Germline lookup yields CDR1 MDHEN and CDR2 SYDVKM. The CDR3 extends over 16 amino acids. J lost 1 base, V lost 5 bases, and 6 bases had no gene match. The chain's CDR3 is CASSGAGTGGQETQYF. DNA of the CDR3: TGTGCCAGCAGTGGGGCCGGGACAGGGGGCCAAGAGACCCAGTACTTC.

This chain uses TRBV11-2 with TRBJ1-2; 8 positions agree with TRBD1. J lost 8 bases, V lost 3 bases, and 8 bases had no gene match. The CDR3 sequence is 14 residues long. Germline CDR1 and CDR2: SGHAT and FQNNGV. CDR3 residues: CASSFRTGSYGYTF. CDR3 in DNA: TGTGCCAGCAGCTTCCGGACAGGGTCTTACGGCTACACCTTC.

CDR3 DNA sequence: TGTGCCAGCAGTTTCCGAGGACAGCCAGACCCAGATACGCAGTATTTT. This encodes CASSFRGQPDPDTQYF. The rearrangement joins TRBV27 to TRBJ2-3; a weak D match, TRBD1 (6 bases). The CDR3 runs to 16 residues. Germline values: CDR1 MNHEY, CDR2 SMNVEV (reference sequence). The V and J ends lost 3 bases and 4 bases respectively, with 17 bases between them.